This T cell receptor beta chain was captured in a study of T-cell memory formation after mild COVID-19. MiXCR, run by TCRdb on the 5' RACE reads, gives a single entry per CDR3 protein. The sample yields 150,000 or so distinct CDR3 sequences, roughly 31% seen once. The V gene's germline CDR1 is KGHDR and CDR2 SFDVKD. The V gene lost 3 bases and the J gene lost 2 bases, with 15 bases spanning the gap. The CDR3 sequence is 16 residues long. Sequenced sample: PBMCs or a T cell subset sorted from them (not recorded which). The origin of this receptor is an adult woman who had mild COVID-19 (a few samples of this study predate the infection). Cell type and time point are not known. The chain links TRBV24-1 to TRBJ2-5; possibly TRBD1 for D (6 bases). CDR3 residues: CATSDGGFRGQETQYF. The CDR3 DNA sequence: TGTGCCACCAGTGATGGGGGTTTTAGGGGGCAAGAGACCCAGTACTTC.